One and the same sample provided the 9 T cell receptor beta chains below, sequenced in a study of Graves' ophthalmopathy and Graves' hyperthyroidism. TCR beta CDR3 regions were amplified from RNA transcripts. After a first-round RT-PCR with HTBI primers, a second-round multiplex PCR was run. TCRdb itself ran the multiplex PCR reads through MiXCR, one entry per CDR3 protein. This repertoire shows 260,000 or so distinct CDR3 sequences, 45% found once; its top ten account for around half. The specimen was peripheral blood. Receptor source: an adult man with Graves' ophthalmopathy.

V and J are TRBV12-3 or TRBV12-4 and TRBJ1-2, with 8 nucleotides matching TRBD1. V lost 3 bases, J lost 4 bases, and 13 bases stayed unmatched. The CDR3 runs 17 residues. CDR3 in amino acids: CASSFLAVQGEIYGYTF. As DNA, the CDR3 is TGTGCCAGCAGTTTTTTGGCCGTACAGGGGGAAATCTATGGCTACACCTTC.

The chain is built from TRBV4-2 and TRBJ2-5; TRBD1 might be the D (5 bases). The CDR3 has 16 amino acids. Looked up from germline, CDR1 is LGHNA and CDR2 is YNFKEQ. V was shortened by 0 bases and J by 4 bases, with 15 bases between the two germline ends. CDR3 sequence (DNA): TGTGCCAGCAGCCAAGATCCGGCAGGGTCGGGAGAGACCCAGTACTTC. It codes for CASSQDPAGSGETQYF.

This chain joins TRBV5-6 and TRBJ2-5; D not certain. Trimming removed 1 base at V and 6 bases at J, with 4 bases between. Per germline, CDR1 SGHDT and CDR2 YYEEEE. The CDR3 has 11 residues. CDR3 residues: CASSLRQTQYF. For the CDR3, the DNA is TGTGCCAGCAGCTTGCGGCAGACCCAGTACTTC.

This clonotype was counted between two and nine times. This chain uses TRBV7-2 with TRBJ2-5, with 9 nucleotides matching TRBD2. The V segment lost 5 bases and the J segment 1 base; nucleotides outside the gene matches: 11. CDR3 size: 17 residues. The germline CDR1 and CDR2 sequences are SGHTA and FQGNSA. CDR3 region: CASSRLSGLAFQETQYF. For the CDR3, the DNA is TGTGCCAGCAGCCGCCTATCGGGACTAGCCTTCCAAGAGACCCAGTACTTC.

The chain is built from TRBV19 and TRBJ2-5; D remains ambiguous. The CDR3 is 15 amino acids. Germline CDR1 LNHDA, CDR2 SQIVND (reference sequence). The V end lost 3 bases, the J end lost 2 bases, and 13 bases lay between the germline ends. The CDR3 here is CASSMPSGIQETQYF. The CDR3 DNA sequence: TGTGCCAGTAGTATGCCGTCGGGCATACAAGAGACCCAGTACTTC.

Note on this clonotype: Here the CDR3 omits its conserved ending phenylalanine or tryptophan, so a read error is the likely source. This chain uses TRBV20-1 with TRBJ2-5; no clear D. The germline V gene has CDR1 DFQATT and CDR2 SNEGSKA (reference sequence). This CDR3 contains 11 residues. V was shortened by 1 base and J by 7 bases, with 7 bases between the two germline ends. Here the CDR3 reads CSARGGGTQYL. The CDR3 DNA is TGCAGTGCTAGAGGAGGTGGGACCCAGTACCTC.

The chain employs TRBV7-3 and TRBJ2-1, with D unclear. Germline V gene data show CDR1 as SGHTA and CDR2 as FQGTGA. Trimming took off 3 bases at V and 3 bases at J, with 12 bases between the two ends. CDR3 size: 15 residues. The DNA for the CDR3 is TGTGCCAGCAGCTTGGAAAGGGCAATCTACAATGAGCAGTTCTTC. This gives the protein CASSLERAIYNEQFF.

The rearrangement uses TRBV7-8 and TRBJ2-2; 7 bases line up with TRBD2. This CDR3 has 15 amino acids. The germline CDR1 and CDR2 sequences are SGHVS and FQNEAQ. Trimming cost V 4 bases and J 7 bases; bases outside gene matches: 9. CDR3 in amino acids: CASSSDLAGLGELFF. DNA for the CDR3: TGTGCCAGCAGCTCCGACTTAGCGGGCCTCGGGGAGCTGTTTTTT. The entire variable domain, with the rest obtained from reference TRBV7-8 and TRBJ2-2, is as follows: GAGVSQSPRYKVAKRGQDVALRCDPISGHVSLFWYQQALGQGPEFLTYFQNEAQLDKSGLPSDRFFAERPEGSVSTLKIQRTQQEDSAVYLCASSSDLAGLGELFFGEGSRLTVL.

This clonotype came up a few times. This chain joins TRBV11-2 and TRBJ1-2, with D tentatively TRBD1 (6 bases). In germline, CDR1 is SGHAT, CDR2 FQNNGV. V shed 4 bases and J shed 6 bases, with 21 bases lying between them. The CDR3 is made up of 16 amino acids. This CDR3 reads CASSSPLPDRQDGYTF. CDR3 nucleotides: TGTGCCAGCAGCTCGCCCTTACCCGACAGGCAGGATGGCTACACCTTC.